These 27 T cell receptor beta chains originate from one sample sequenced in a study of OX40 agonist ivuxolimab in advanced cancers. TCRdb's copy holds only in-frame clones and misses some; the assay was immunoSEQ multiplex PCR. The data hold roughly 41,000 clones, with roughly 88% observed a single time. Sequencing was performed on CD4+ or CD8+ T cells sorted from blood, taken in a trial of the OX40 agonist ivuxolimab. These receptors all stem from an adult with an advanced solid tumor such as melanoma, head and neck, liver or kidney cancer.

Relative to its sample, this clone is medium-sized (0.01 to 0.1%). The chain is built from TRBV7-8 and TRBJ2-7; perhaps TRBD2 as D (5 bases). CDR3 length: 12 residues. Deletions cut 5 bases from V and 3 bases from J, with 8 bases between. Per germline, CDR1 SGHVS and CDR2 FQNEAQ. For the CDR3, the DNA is TGTGCCAGCAGCGCCGGACTCTACGAGCAGTACTTC. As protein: CASSAGLYEQYF. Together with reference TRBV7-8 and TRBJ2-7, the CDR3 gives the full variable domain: GAGVSQSPRYKVAKRGQDVALRCDPISGHVSLFWYQQALGQGPEFLTYFQNEAQLDKSGLPSDRFFAERPEGSVSTLKIQRTQQEDSAVYLCASSAGLYEQYFGPGTRLTVT.

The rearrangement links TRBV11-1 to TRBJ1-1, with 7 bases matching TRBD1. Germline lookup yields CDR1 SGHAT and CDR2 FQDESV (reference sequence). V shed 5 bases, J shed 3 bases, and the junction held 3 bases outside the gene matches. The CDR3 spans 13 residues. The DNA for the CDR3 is TGTGCCAGCAGCCCCCAGGGGGACACTGAAGCTTTCTTT. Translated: CASSPQGDTEAFF.

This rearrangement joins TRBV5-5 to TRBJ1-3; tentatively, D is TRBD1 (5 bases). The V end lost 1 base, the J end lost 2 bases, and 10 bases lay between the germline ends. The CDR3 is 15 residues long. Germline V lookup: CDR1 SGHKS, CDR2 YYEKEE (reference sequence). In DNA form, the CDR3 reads TGTGCCAGCAGCTTGCCGGGGACGGCTGGAAACACCATATATTTT. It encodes CASSLPGTAGNTIYF.

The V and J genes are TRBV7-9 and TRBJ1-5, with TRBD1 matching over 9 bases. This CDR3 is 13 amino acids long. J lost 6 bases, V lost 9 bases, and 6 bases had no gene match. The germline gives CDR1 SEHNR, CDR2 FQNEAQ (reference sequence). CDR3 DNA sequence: TGTGCCAGTACAGGGGGCTGGAGTCAGCCCCAGCATTTT. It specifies CASTGGWSQPQHF.

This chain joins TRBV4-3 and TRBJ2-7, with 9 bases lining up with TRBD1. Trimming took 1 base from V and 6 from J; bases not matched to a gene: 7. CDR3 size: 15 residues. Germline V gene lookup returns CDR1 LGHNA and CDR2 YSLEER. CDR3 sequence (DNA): TGCGCCAGCAGCCAAGCCCGGGACAGGGTACGCGAGCAGTACTTC. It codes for CASSQARDRVREQYF.

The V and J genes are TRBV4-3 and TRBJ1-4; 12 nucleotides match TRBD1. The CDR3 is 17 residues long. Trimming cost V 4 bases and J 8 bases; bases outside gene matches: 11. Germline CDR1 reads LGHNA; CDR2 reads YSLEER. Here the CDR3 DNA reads TGCGCCAGCAGCCGAGGATTGGGGGACAGGGGGCTAGAAAAACTGTTTTTT. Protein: CASSRGLGDRGLEKLFF.

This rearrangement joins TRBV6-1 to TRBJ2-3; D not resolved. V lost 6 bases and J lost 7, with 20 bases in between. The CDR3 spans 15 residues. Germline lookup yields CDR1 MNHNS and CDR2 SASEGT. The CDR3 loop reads CASSPLFPSENTQYF. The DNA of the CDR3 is TGTGCCAGCAGCCCACTATTCCCCTCAGAAAATACGCAGTATTTT.

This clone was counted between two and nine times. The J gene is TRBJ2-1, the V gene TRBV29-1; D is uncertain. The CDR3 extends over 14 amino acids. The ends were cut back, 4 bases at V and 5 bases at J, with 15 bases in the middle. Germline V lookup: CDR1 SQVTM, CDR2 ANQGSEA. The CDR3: CSVGSTESDNEQFF. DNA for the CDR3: TGCAGCGTTGGTTCCACGGAGTCGGACAATGAGCAGTTCTTC.

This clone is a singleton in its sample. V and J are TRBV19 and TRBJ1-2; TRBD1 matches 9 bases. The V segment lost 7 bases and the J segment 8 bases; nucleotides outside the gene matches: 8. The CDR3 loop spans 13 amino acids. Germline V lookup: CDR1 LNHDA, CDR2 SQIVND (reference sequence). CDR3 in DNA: TGTGCCAGTACCTCGGGACAGGGATACGGCTACACCTTC. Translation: CASTSGQGYGYTF.

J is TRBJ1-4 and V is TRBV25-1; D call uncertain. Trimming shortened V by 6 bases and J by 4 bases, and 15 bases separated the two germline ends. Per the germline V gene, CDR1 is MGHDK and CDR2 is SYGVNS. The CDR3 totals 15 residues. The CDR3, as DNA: TGTGCCAGCAGCCATGGACGGACTTATAATGAAAAACTGTTTTTT. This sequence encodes CASSHGRTYNEKLFF.

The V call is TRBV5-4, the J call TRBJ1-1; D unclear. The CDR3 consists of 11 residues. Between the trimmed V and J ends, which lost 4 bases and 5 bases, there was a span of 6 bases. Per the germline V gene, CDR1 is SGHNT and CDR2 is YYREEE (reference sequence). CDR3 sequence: CASSRGTEAFF. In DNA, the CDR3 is TGTGCCAGCAGCCGAGGGACTGAAGCTTTCTTT. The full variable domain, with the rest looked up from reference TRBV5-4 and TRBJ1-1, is ETGVTQSPTHLIKTRGQQVTLRCSSQSGHNTVSWYQQALGQGPQFIFQYYREEENGRGNFPPRFSGLQFPNYSSELNVNALELDDSALYLCASSRGTEAFFGQGTRLTVV.

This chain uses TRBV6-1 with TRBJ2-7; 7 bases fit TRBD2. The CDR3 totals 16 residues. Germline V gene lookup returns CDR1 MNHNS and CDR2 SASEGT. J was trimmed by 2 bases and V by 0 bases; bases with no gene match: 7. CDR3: CASSEAGLAVTYEQYF. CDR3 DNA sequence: TGTGCCAGCAGTGAAGCGGGGCTAGCGGTAACCTACGAGCAGTACTTC.

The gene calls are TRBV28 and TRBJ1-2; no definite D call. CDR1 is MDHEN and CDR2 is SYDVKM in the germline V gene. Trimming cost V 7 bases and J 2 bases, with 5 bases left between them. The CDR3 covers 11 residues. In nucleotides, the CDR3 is TGTGCCAGCAAGGAAAACTATGGCTACACCTTC. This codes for CASKENYGYTF.

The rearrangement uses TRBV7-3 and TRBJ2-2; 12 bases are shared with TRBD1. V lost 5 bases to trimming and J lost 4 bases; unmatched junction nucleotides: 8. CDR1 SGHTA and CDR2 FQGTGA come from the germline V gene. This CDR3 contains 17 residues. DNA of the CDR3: TGTGCCAGCAGCATCCGGGACAGGGGGCGCGGCACCGGGGAGCTGTTTTTT. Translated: CASSIRDRGRGTGELFF.

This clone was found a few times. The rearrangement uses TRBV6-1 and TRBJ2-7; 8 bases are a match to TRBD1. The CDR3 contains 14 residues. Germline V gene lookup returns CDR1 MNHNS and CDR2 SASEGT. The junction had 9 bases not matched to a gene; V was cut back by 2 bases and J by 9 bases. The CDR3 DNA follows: TGTGCCAGCAGTGAAACATGGACAGGGAGGACGCAGTACTTC. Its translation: CASSETWTGRTQYF.

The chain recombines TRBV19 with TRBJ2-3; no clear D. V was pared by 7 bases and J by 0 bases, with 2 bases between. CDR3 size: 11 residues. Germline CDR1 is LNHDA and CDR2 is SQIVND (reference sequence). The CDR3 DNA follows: TGTGCCAGTACGAGCACAGATACGCAGTATTTT. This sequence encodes CASTSTDTQYF.

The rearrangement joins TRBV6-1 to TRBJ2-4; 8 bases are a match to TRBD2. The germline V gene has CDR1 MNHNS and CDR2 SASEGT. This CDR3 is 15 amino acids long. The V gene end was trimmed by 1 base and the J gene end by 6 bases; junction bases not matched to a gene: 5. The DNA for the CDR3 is TGTGCCAGCAGTGAAGGGGGACTAGACTTAAACATTCAGTACTTC. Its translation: CASSEGGLDLNIQYF.

CDR3 nucleotides: TGTGCCAGCAGCTATTACAGTGGTGCTGAAGCTTTCTTT. Translating gives CASSYYSGAEAFF. The chain recombines TRBV5-4 with TRBJ1-1; no firm D call. CDR3 size: 13 residues. The ends were cut back, 3 bases at V and 6 bases at J, with 12 bases in the middle. The germline V gene has CDR1 SGHNT and CDR2 YYREEE (reference sequence).

The CDR3 reads CASGSGRAVSYEQYF. CDR3 bases: TGTGCCAGCGGTAGCGGGAGGGCCGTCTCCTACGAGCAGTACTTC. This chain links TRBV6-1 with TRBJ2-7, with 11 bases that match TRBD2. This CDR3 comprises 15 residues. CDR1 and CDR2 (germline): MNHNS, SASEGT. Germline trimming cut 8 bases from V and 0 bases from J; bases unmatched to any gene: 6.

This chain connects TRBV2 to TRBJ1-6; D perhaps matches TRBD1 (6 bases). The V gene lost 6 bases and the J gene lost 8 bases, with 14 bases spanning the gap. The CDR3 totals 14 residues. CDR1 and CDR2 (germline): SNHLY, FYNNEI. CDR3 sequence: CASRSLQGYSPLHF. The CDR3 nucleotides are TGTGCCAGCAGGTCATTACAGGGTTATTCACCCCTCCACTTT.

In DNA, the CDR3 is TGTGCCAGCAGCTATGGGAGTGGGACTAAAGCGTATTTT. As protein: CASSYGSGTKAYF. The chain employs TRBV6-5 and TRBJ2-3, with 7 bases aligning to TRBD2. The CDR3 has 13 amino acids. Germline lookup yields CDR1 MNHEY and CDR2 SVGAGI. V lost 6 bases and J lost 14; bases outside the gene matches: 14.

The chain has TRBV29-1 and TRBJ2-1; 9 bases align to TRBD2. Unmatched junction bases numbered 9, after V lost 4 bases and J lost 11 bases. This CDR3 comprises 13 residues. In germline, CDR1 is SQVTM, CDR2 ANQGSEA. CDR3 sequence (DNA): TGCAGCGTTGGGCCTAGCGGGGCCGTAAAGCAGTTCTTC. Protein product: CSVGPSGAVKQFF.

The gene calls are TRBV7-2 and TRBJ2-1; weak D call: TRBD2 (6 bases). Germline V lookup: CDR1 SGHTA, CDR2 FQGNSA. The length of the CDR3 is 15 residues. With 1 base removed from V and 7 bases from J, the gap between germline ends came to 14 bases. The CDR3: CASSLGTFGGNEQFF. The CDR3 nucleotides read TGTGCCAGCAGCTTAGGCACTTTTGGGGGGAATGAGCAGTTCTTC.

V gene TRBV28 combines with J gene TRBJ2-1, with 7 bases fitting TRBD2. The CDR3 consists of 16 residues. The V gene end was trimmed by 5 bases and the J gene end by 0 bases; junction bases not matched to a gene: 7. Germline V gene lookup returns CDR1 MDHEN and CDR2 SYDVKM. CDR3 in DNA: TGTGCCAGCAGTCTGCTGGGGGGGAGCTCCTACAATGAGCAGTTCTTC. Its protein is CASSLLGGSSYNEQFF.

As DNA, the CDR3 is TGTGCCAGCAGAGGAGGCGAGCGAGCAGTACCCCCCGAGCAGTACTTC. Translation gives CASRGGERAVPPEQYF. This chain uses TRBV6-4 with TRBJ2-7; possibly TRBD2 for D (5 bases). The CDR3 spans 16 residues. Germline V CDR1 and CDR2: MRHNA, SNTAGT. V gave up 6 bases and J gave up 6 bases, with 24 bases separating them.

The CDR3 coding sequence is TGTGCCAGCAGCCCCCTTGAAGCAGGGTTCTATGGCTACACCTTC. This encodes CASSPLEAGFYGYTF. The rearrangement links TRBV7-9 to TRBJ1-2; maybe TRBD1 (5 bases). The CDR3 runs to 15 residues. Looked up from germline, CDR1 is SEHNR and CDR2 is FQNEAQ (reference sequence). V dropped 5 bases and J dropped 4 bases, with 17 bases sitting between them.

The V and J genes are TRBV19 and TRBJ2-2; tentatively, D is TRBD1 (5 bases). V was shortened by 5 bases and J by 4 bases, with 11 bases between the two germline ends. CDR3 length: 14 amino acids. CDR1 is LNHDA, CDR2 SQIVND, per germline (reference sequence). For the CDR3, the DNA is TGTGCCAGTAGTGCAGACAGAATCACCGGGGAGCTGTTTTTT. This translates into CASSADRITGELFF.